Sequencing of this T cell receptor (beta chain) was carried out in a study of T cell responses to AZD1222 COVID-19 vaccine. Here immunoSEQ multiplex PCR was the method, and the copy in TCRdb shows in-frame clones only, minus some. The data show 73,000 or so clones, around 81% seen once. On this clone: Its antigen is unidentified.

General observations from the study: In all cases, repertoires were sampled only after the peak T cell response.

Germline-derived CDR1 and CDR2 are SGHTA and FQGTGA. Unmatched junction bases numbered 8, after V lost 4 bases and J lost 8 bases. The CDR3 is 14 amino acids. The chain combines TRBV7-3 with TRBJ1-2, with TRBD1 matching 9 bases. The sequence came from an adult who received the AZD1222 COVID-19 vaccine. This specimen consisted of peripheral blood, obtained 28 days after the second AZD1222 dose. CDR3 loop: CASSSYRTGEGYTF. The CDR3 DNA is TGTGCCAGCAGCTCATACCGGACAGGGGAGGGCTACACCTTC. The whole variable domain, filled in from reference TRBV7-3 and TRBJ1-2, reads GAGVSQTPSNKVTEKGKYVELRCDPISGHTALYWYRQSLGQGPEFLIYFQGTGAADDSGLPNDRFFAVRPEGSVSTLKIQRTERGDSAVYLCASSSYRTGEGYTFGSGTRLTVV.